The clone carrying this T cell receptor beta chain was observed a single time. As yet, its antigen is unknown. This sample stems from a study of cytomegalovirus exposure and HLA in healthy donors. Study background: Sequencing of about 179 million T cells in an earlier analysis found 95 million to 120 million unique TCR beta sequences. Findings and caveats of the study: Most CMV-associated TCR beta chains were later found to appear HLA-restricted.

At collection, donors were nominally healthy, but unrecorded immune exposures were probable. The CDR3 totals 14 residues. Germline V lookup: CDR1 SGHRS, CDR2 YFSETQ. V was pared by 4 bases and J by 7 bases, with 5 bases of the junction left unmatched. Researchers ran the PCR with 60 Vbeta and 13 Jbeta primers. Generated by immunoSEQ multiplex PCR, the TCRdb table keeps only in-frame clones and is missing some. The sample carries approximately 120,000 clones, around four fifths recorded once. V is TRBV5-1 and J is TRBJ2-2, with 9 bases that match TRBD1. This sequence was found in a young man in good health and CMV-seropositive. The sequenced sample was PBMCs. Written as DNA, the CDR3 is TGCGCCAGCAGCGGTTCGGGACAGGGCGGGGAGCTGTTTTTT. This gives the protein CASSGSGQGGELFF.